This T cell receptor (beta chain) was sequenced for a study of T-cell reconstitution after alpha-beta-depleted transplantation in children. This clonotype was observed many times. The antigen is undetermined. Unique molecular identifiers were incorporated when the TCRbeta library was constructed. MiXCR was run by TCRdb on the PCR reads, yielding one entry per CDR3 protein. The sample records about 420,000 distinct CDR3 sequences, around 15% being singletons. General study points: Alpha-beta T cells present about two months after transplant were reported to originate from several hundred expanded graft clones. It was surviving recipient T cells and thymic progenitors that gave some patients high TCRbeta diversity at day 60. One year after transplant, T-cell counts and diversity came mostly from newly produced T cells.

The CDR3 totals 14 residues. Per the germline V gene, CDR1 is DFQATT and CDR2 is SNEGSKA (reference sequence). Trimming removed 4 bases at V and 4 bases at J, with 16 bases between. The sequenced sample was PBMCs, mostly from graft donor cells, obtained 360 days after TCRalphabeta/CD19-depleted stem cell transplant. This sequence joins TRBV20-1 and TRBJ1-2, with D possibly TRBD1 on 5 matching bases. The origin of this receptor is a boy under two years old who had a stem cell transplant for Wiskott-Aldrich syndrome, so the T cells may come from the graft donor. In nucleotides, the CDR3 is TGCAGTGCTACCCTGGGCAGGGAGGGCTATGGCTACACCTTC. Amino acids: CSATLGREGYGYTF.